This T cell receptor beta chain emerged from a study of Graves' ophthalmopathy and Graves' hyperthyroidism. CDR1 and CDR2 (germline): SGDLS, YYNGEE. The CDR3 contains 15 residues. RNA transcripts yielded amplified TCR beta CDR3 regions. The library came from an HTBI-primed first-round RT-PCR and a second-round multiplex PCR. MiXCR, applied by TCRdb to the multiplex PCR reads, yields one record per CDR3 protein. This sample carries over 650,000 distinct CDR3 sequences, about 40% of them seen once, and the ten largest clones take over 2.5%. On this clonotype: An end of the junction differs from the germline gene, which may be a read error.

The clonotype was recovered from an adult man with Graves' ophthalmopathy. The chain combines TRBV9 with TRBJ2-6, with D possibly being TRBD1 (5 bases). Sequencing was carried out using peripheral blood. CDR3 nucleotide sequence: TGTGCCAGCAGCGAAGGGGTTGCTAGGGCCAACGTCCTAACTTTC. Protein product: CASSEGVARANVLTF.